The present T cell receptor beta chain was sequenced within a study of blood T cell repertoires in COVID-19 (dated by TCRdb to 2019 to 2021). With respect to the entire study: The collaborator samples originated in the United States, Italy and Spain and spanned the acute and convalescent phases of COVID-19. The prospective study material was composed of cDNA or gDNA derived from T cells, B-cell-depleted T cells, or PBMCs. Deeply sampled blood TCRbeta repertoires from subjects exposed to, actively infected with, or recovered from COVID-19 were included in the dataset. A freely available public database, intended as a resource for researchers studying the immune response to SARS-CoV-2, is where the repertoires were released. Samples were obtained from the ongoing ImmuneRACE study (first 160 participants) and from 1,254 subjects provided by 6 global collaborators. A de-identified subject ID, COVID-19 status, age in years and sex were almost always included in the sample metadata. Where available, HLA class I and class II types were taken from metadata supplied by the sample provider and were not determined by assay-based typing.

This clone has just one count. Its antigen remains undetermined. Base qualities were left out, and no much larger clone turns up one base away. The germline V gene (reference sequence) supplies CDR1 SEHNR and CDR2 FQNEAQ. Taken from cysteine to phenylalanine, the CDR3 has 19 residues. Only CDR3 DNA is held: 57 bases, read in frame from base 1. Germline trimming amounts to 5 bases on V and 0 bases on J, with 17 as the count of junction bases outside the gene matches. The immunoSEQ Assay, a bias-controlled multiplex PCR, was used to amplify TCRbeta CDR3 regions from genomic DNA. The authors' analysis ran thus. Nucleated cell counts per sample were estimated from amplification of reference gene primers within the assay. To quantify the absolute abundance of each unique TCRbeta CDR3 rearrangement, sequence reads were collapsed and filtered. For each sample, productive Simpson clonality was calculated as the square root of Simpson's diversity index across productive rearrangements. TCRdb limited this immuneACCESS table to in-frame rearrangements with V and J called. A share of clones is missing; checked studies link under half to unresolved V genes, and the rest is unexplained. That table is the source of V, J and clone size, and D and trimming were worked out from the DNA. The sample includes about 300,000 clones, with 70% to 90% observed a single time. Under 6.5% of the sample lies in the top ten.

The investigation overall reported the following: The quantity of clinical and demographic metadata differed by source and by participant and was supplied without curation.

Another Seattle source contributed samples from volunteer blood donors who had recovered from COVID-19. The collaborating institutions used their own protocols to collect whole blood in K2EDTA tubes. For TCRbeta analysis, collaborator samples were shipped as frozen whole blood, as isolated PBMCs, or as DNA extracted from either sample type. This sequence originates from a man aged 18 to 29 who had recovered from COVID-19. Sequencing was performed on peripheral blood. The chain joins TRBV7-9 to TRBJ1-1, with 8 central nucleotides matching TRBD1. The CDR3 in this case is CASSPQWEDRAPMNTEAFF. The DNA sequence is given as TGTGCCAGCAGCCCACAATGGGAGGACAGGGCCCCCATGAACACTGAAGCTTTCTTT. This CDR3, with the reference TRBV7-9 and TRBJ1-1 proteins standing in past its ends, gives the full variable domain DTGVSQNPRHKITKRGQNVTFRCDPISEHNRLYWYRQTLGQGPEFLTYFQNEAQLEKSRLLSDRFSAERPKGSFSTLEIQRTEQGDSAMYLCASSPQWEDRAPMNTEAFFGQGTRLTVV.